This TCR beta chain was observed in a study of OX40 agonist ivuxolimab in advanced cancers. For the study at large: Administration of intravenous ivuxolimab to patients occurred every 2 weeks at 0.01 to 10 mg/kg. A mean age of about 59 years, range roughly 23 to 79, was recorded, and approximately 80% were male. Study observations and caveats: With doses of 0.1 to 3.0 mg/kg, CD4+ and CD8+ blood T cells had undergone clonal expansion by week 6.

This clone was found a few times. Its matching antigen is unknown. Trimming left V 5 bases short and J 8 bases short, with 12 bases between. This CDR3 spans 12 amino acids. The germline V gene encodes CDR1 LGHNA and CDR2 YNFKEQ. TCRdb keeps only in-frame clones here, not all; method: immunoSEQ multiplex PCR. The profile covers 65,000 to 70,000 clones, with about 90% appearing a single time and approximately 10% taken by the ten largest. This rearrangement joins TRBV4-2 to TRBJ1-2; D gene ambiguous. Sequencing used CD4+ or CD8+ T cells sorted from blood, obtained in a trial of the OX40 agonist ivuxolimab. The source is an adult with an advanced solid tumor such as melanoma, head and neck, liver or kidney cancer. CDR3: CASSANERGYTF. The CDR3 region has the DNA TGTGCCAGCAGCGCCAACGAGAGGGGCTACACCTTC.